One and the same sample provided the 20 T cell receptor beta chains below, sequenced in a study of CD8 T cells in ankylosing spondylitis. One entry per CDR3 protein results from TCRdb running MiXCR on the 5' RACE reads. The table records about 120,000 distinct CDR3 sequences, about 13% of them present only once. Sequencing was carried out using blood, either unsorted or a sorted T cell fraction (not recorded which). These TCRs come from a female donor with ankylosing spondylitis or in good health (not recorded which).

This clonotype appeared many times. The V gene is TRBV20-1, the J gene TRBJ2-1; 7 nucleotides align to TRBD2. The CDR3 spans 12 residues. V lost 7 bases, J lost 4 bases, and 4 bases stayed unmatched. The germline gives CDR1 DFQATT, CDR2 SNEGSKA (reference sequence). Here the CDR3 reads CSVKRGYNEQFF. In DNA, the CDR3 is TGCAGTGTCAAGCGGGGTTACAATGAGCAGTTCTTC.

This clonotype was counted many times. V and J are TRBV12-3 or TRBV12-4 and TRBJ2-7; D remains ambiguous. This CDR3 spans 12 amino acids. V gave up 6 bases and J gave up 0 bases, with 6 bases separating them. The CDR3 region is CASSRRSYEQYF. CDR3 coding DNA: TGTGCCAGCAGCAGGCGCTCCTACGAGCAGTACTTC.

Remarks on this clonotype: Possible read error: a much larger clone is one base away. CDR3 nucleotides: TGTACCAGTAGTCCCGGACAGGCAAACACCGGGGAGCTGTTTTTT. Translation gives CTSSPGQANTGELFF. The chain links TRBV2 to TRBJ2-2; 7 bases align to TRBD1. The germline V gene encodes CDR1 SNHLY and CDR2 FYNNEI. The CDR3 consists of 15 residues.

This clonotype turned up a few times. The chain employs TRBV20-1 and TRBJ2-2, with a tentative D call TRBD1 (7 bases). V lost 6 bases, J lost 7 bases, and 12 bases lay in between. Germline CDR1 DFQATT, CDR2 SNEGSKA (reference sequence). This CDR3 is built from 12 residues. CDR3 protein: CSARGENGELFF. The CDR3 DNA sequence: TGCAGTGCCAGGGGGGAAAACGGGGAGCTGTTTTTT.

This clonotype was counted a few times. The chain joins TRBV7-9 to TRBJ1-1; D unresolved. Between the trimmed V and J ends, which lost 1 base and 1 base, there was a span of 7 bases. From germline, CDR1 is SEHNR and CDR2 FQNEAQ (reference sequence). This CDR3 is built from 14 residues. CDR3 amino acids: CASSLVIQNTEAFF. The CDR3 DNA follows: TGTGCCAGCAGCTTAGTGATCCAGAACACTGAAGCTTTCTTT.

This clonotype showed up just a few times. This chain links TRBV6-5 with TRBJ2-7; D is perhaps TRBD1 or TRBD2 (6 bases each). Germline V lookup: CDR1 MNHEY, CDR2 SVGAGI. V shed 2 bases and J shed 2 bases, with 13 bases lying between them. The CDR3 runs 15 residues. Here the CDR3 reads CASSYGGDKTYEQYF. In DNA, the CDR3 is TGTGCCAGCAGTTACGGAGGGGACAAAACCTACGAGCAGTACTTC.

This clonotype was picked up many times. This sequence joins TRBV11-1 and TRBJ1-1, with D possibly being TRBD1 (6 bases). The CDR3 is 15 residues long. Trimming took 3 bases from V and 1 from J, leaving 12 bases between them. Germline CDR1 SGHAT, CDR2 FQDESV (reference sequence). The CDR3: CASSFWGPENTEAFF. The CDR3 nucleotides read TGTGCCAGCAGCTTCTGGGGGCCCGAGAACACTGAAGCTTTCTTT.

The chain carries TRBV12-3 or TRBV12-4 and TRBJ2-5; D is undetermined. Trimming pared 2 bases from V and 5 bases from J, leaving 6 bases between. This CDR3 has 12 residues. The CDR3 protein is CASSLRTETQYF. DNA for the CDR3: TGTGCCAGCAGTTTACGAACTGAGACCCAGTACTTC.

This clonotype was seen a handful of times. The chain recombines TRBV7-2 with TRBJ2-1, with D unclear. The V end lost 1 base, the J end lost 8 bases, and 18 bases lay between the germline ends. The germline V gene has CDR1 SGHTA and CDR2 FQGNSA. The CDR3 extends over 16 amino acids. The CDR3 reads CASSLVRLVGGYEQFF. CDR3 bases: TGTGCCAGCAGCTTAGTGCGGCTAGTGGGTGGTTATGAGCAGTTCTTC.

The chain joins TRBV10-1 to TRBJ2-4, with TRBD2 as a possible D gene (5 bases). This CDR3 has 14 residues. The V gene lost 8 bases and the J gene lost 6 bases, with 17 bases spanning the gap. CDR1 is WNHNN and CDR2 is SYGVQD in the germline V gene (reference sequence). The CDR3 nucleotides are TGCGCCAGCCATAAGATCGAGGGTGGAAACATTCAGTACTTC. Translation gives CASHKIEGGNIQYF.

This clonotype appeared many times. This CDR3 reads CASSMGSRVNTDTQYF. DNA of the CDR3: TGCGCCAGCAGCATGGGATCCCGCGTTAACACAGATACGCAGTATTTT. The V and J genes are TRBV5-1 and TRBJ2-3; the D is unclear. Germline CDR1 reads SGHRS; CDR2 reads YFSETQ. V lost 4 bases and J 2 bases, leaving 17 bases between the germline ends. The CDR3 runs to 16 residues.

This clonotype was counted ten times or more. The rearrangement links TRBV6-1 to TRBJ1-5, with D possibly matching TRBD1 (5 bases). Germline CDR1 and CDR2: MNHNS and SASEGT. The V end was cut by 7 bases, the J end by 0 bases, with 16 bases between. This CDR3 region has 16 residues. The CDR3 sequence is CASTYGDAYSNQPQHF. For the CDR3, the DNA is TGTGCCAGCACCTATGGGGACGCCTATAGCAATCAGCCCCAGCATTTT.

This clonotype occurred a few times. The rearrangement joins TRBV18 to TRBJ2-7; D gene ambiguous. V dropped 0 bases and J dropped 3 bases, with 12 bases sitting between them. The CDR3 runs 15 residues. In germline, CDR1 is KGHSH, CDR2 LQKENI. CDR3 region: CASSPPSVGVYEQYF. The CDR3 bases are TGTGCCAGCTCACCACCGTCGGTTGGGGTCTACGAGCAGTACTTC.

As to this clonotype: Just one base apart from a much larger clone, this may be a read error. The chain employs TRBV12-3 or TRBV12-4 and TRBJ1-1; D not resolved. V lost 5 bases to trimming and J lost 3 bases, with 7 bases between them. This CDR3 has 12 amino acids. The CDR3 nucleotides are TGTGCCAGCAGTCCCTGTTACACTGAAGCTTTCTTT. The encoded protein is CASSPCYTEAFF.

The J gene is TRBJ2-2, the V gene TRBV2; 7 bases line up with TRBD2. The CDR3 sequence is 16 residues long. The V gene's germline CDR1 is SNHLY and CDR2 FYNNEI. With 2 bases clipped from V and 5 bases from J, the junction kept 8 bases outside the gene matches. CDR3 sequence reads: CASSEHGGSGTGELFF. CDR3 bases: TGTGCCAGCAGTGAACACGGCGGGAGCGGTACCGGGGAGCTGTTTTTT.

This chain uses TRBV12-3 or TRBV12-4 with TRBJ1-2; 8 nucleotides agree with TRBD1. The CDR3 length is 14 residues. J was trimmed by 7 bases and V by 5 bases; bases with no gene match: 9. The CDR3 coding sequence is TGTGCCAGCAGTCCCAGGACAGGGTGGGGTGGCTACACCTTC. Protein: CASSPRTGWGGYTF.

This chain links TRBV7-2 with TRBJ1-3; D possibly corresponds to TRBD1 (6 bases). V shed 1 base and J shed 0 bases, with 10 bases lying between them. Germline lookup yields CDR1 SGHTA and CDR2 FQGNSA. The CDR3 sequence is 16 residues long. The CDR3: CASSLGQAASGNTIYF. In DNA form, the CDR3 reads TGTGCCAGCAGCTTAGGACAGGCTGCCTCTGGAAACACCATATATTTT.

This clonotype has just a few counts. The chain couples TRBV12-3 or TRBV12-4 to TRBJ2-1; D ambiguous. This CDR3 spans 11 amino acids. The V end lost 6 bases, the J end lost 10 bases, and 10 bases lay between the germline ends. The CDR3 sequence: CASRTSAEQFF. In nucleotides, the CDR3 is TGTGCCAGCAGGACCTCGGCCGAGCAGTTCTTC.

This clonotype was observed a handful of times. V gene TRBV18 combines with J gene TRBJ2-5; no firm D call. V lost 4 bases, J lost 2 bases, and 8 bases lay in between. The CDR3 covers 13 residues. Per the germline V gene, CDR1 is KGHSH and CDR2 is LQKENI. DNA of the CDR3: TGTGCCAGCTCACGGCAGACTCAAGAGACCCAGTACTTC. This sequence encodes CASSRQTQETQYF.

This clonotype was seen repeatedly, ten times or more. The chain carries TRBV20-1 and TRBJ2-1, with TRBD2 as a possible D gene (5 bases). The CDR3 covers 13 residues. Germline V gene data show CDR1 as DFQATT and CDR2 as SNEGSKA (reference sequence). V dropped 0 bases and J dropped 9 bases, with 12 bases sitting between them. CDR3 residues: CSARERVGFEQFF. In DNA, the CDR3 is TGCAGTGCTAGAGAGCGGGTCGGGTTTGAGCAGTTCTTC.